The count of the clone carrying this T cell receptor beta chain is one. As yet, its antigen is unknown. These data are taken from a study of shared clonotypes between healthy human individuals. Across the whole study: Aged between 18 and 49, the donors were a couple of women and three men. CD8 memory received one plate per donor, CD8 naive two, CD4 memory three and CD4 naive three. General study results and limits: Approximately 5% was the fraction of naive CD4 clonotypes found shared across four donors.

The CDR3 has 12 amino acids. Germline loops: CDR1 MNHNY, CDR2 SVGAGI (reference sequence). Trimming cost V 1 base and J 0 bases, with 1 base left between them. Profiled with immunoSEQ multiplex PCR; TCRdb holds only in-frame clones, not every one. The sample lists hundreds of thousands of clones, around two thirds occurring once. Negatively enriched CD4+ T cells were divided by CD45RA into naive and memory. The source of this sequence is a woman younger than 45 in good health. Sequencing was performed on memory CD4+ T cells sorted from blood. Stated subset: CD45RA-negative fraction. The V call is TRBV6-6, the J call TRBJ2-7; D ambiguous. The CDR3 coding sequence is TGTGCCAGCAGTTACTTCTCCTACGAGCAGTACTTC. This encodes CASSYFSYEQYF.